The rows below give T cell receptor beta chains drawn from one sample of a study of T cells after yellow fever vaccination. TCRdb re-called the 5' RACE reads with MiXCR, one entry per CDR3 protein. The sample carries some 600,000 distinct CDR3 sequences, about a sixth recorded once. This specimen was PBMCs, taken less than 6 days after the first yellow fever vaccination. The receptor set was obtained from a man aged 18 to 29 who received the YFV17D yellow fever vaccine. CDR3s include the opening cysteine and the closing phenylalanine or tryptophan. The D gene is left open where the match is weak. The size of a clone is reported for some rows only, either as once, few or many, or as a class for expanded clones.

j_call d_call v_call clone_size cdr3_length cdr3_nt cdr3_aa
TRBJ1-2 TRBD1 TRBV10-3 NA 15 TGTGCCATCAGTGAGGGGGCAGGGGGACTCTATGGCTACACCTTC CAISEGAGGLYGYTF
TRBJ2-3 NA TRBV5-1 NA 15 TGCGCCAGCAGCTATTCTTTTGGGGGCACAGATACGCAGTATTTT CASSYSFGGTDTQYF
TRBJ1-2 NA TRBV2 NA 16 TGTGCCAGCAGTCGGGAGGGGGATTTCGCTAACTATGGCTACACCTTC CASSREGDFANYGYTF
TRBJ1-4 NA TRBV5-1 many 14 TGCGCCAGCAAATTGGACTCGACGAATGAAAAACTGTTTTTT CASKLDSTNEKLFF
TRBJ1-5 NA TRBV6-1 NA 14 TGTGCCAGCAGTGAGTCAGGGCTCGATTTGCCCCAGCATTTT CASSESGLDLPQHF
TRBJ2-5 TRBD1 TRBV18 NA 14 TGTGCCAGCTCACCACCGACAGGGACGGAGACCCAGTACTTC CASSPPTGTETQYF
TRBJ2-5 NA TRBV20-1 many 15 TGCAGTGCTAGGGGTCCGGCTGGGGCCGGGGAGACCCAGTACTTC CSARGPAGAGETQYF
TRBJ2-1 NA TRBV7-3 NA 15 TGTGCCAGCAGCGACGGAGGGCTAGTGGCCAATGAGCAGTTCTTC CASSDGGLVANEQFF
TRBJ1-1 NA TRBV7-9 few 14 TGTGCCAGCAGCTTAAATCCCCGCGCCACTGAAGCTTTCTTT CASSLNPRATEAFF
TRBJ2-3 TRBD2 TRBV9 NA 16 TGTGCCAGCAGCCCCTTGCTGCGGGGGAGCACAGATACGCAGTATTTT CASSPLLRGSTDTQYF
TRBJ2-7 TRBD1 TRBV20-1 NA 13 TGCAGTGCTAATCGGGACAGATCATACGAGCAGTACTTC CSANRDRSYEQYF
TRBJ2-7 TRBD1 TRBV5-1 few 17 TGCGCCAGCAGCTTGGCCGCGGGTGAAAGGGGGCTATACGAGCAGTACTTC CASSLAAGERGLYEQYF
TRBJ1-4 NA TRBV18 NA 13 TGTGCCAGCTCAAGGGGCCGAAATGAAAAACTGTTTTTT CASSRGRNEKLFF
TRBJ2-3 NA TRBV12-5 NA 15 TGTGCTAGTGCTGTTGGTCGGGCCCTCACAGATACGCAGTATTTT CASAVGRALTDTQYF
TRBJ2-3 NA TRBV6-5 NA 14 TGTGCCAGCAGTTACCGGACCAGCACAGATACGCAGTATTTT CASSYRTSTDTQYF
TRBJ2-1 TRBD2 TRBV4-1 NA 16 TGCGCCAGCAGCCCTACGGGACTAGCGGGGGGGTATGAGCAGTTCTTC CASSPTGLAGGYEQFF
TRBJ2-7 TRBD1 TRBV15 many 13 TGTGCCACCAGTTCCGGGACAGGGCCCGAGCAGTACTTC CATSSGTGPEQYF
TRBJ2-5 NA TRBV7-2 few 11 TGTGCCAGCAGCGGACAGCTTACCCAGTACTTC CASSGQLTQYF
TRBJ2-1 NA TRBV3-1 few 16 TGTGCCAGCAGCCTTGGCTCAGGCGGCTCCTACAATGAGCAGTTCTTC CASSLGSGGSYNEQFF
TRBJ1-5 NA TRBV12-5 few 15 TGTGCTAGTGGTTCAGGAGGTAATAGCAATCAGCCCCAGCATTTT CASGSGGNSNQPQHF
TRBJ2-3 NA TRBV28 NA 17 TGTGCCAGCAGTTTATTGCAACAGGGAACCCATACAGATACGCAGTATTTT CASSLLQQGTHTDTQYF
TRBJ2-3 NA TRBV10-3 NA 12 TGTGCCGTCAGAACTTCGGGTTCTCCGCAGTATTTT CAVRTSGSPQYF
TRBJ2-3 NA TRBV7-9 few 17 TGTGCCAGCAGCTTAGCTGGGCTAGCGCTGAGCACAGATACGCAGTATTTT CASSLAGLALSTDTQYF
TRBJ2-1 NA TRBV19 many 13 TGTGCCAGTAGGCTATTGGGGGATGATGAGCAGTTCTTC CASRLLGDDEQFF
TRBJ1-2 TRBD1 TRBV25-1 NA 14 TGTGCCAGCAGTGACCCACAGGGGAACTATGGCTACACCTTC CASSDPQGNYGYTF
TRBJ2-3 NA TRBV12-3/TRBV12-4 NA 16 TGTGCCAGCAGTTTAGGTCAGCCCTTGAGCACAGATACGCAGTATTTT CASSLGQPLSTDTQYF
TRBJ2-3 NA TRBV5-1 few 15 TGCGCCAGCAGCTCCCGGGGCGGGCGCACAGATACGCAGTATTTT CASSSRGGRTDTQYF
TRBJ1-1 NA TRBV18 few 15 TGTGCCAGCTCACCACCAGGTCCTTTGAACACTGAAGCTTTCTTT CASSPPGPLNTEAFF
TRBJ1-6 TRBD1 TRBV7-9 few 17 TGTGCCAGCAGCTTTACAGGGGCTGCTTCCTATAATTCACCCCTCCACTTT CASSFTGAASYNSPLHF
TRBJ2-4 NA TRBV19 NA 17 TGTGCCAGTAGTATTCGGACGGGGGAGTTAGCCAAAAACATTCAGTACTTC CASSIRTGELAKNIQYF
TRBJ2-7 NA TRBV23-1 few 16 TGCGCCAGCAGTCCGGACGAGGGGGGGAACTTCCACGAGCAGTACTTC CASSPDEGGNFHEQYF
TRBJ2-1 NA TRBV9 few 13 TGTGCCAGCAGCGTAGTCTTCGGGGCAGAGCAGTTCTTC CASSVVFGAEQFF
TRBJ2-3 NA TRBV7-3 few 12 TGTGCCAGCAGCTTGTCGGCGGGTACGCAGTATTTT CASSLSAGTQYF
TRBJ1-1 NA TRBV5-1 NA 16 TGCGCCAGCAGCTTGGCATTCGCCAGGGTGAACACTGAAGCTTTCTTT CASSLAFARVNTEAFF
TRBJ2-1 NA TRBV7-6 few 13 TGTGCCAGCAGCCCTAGTCGTCGCAATGAGCAGTTCTTC CASSPSRRNEQFF
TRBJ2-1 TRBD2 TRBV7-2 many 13 TGTGCCAGCAGCCACTCGTGGGAGGGGGAGCAGTTCTTC CASSHSWEGEQFF
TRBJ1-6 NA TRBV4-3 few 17 TGCGCCAGCAGCCAAGACCTAGGAGGAACCTATAATTCACCCCTCCACTTT CASSQDLGGTYNSPLHF
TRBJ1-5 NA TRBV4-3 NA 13 TGCGCCAGCAGCCAAGATATAGCTCAGCCCCAGCATTTT CASSQDIAQPQHF
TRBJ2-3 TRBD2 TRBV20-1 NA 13 TGCAGTGCCGCTGGGGGGGGAACAGATACGCAGTATTTT CSAAGGGTDTQYF